What follows are 26 T cell receptor beta chains derived from one specimen sequenced in a study of blood T cell repertoires in COVID-19 (dated by TCRdb to about 2020). Library preparation employed the immunoSEQ multiplex PCR assay. What TCRdb holds here is the immuneACCESS table cut down to in-frame rearrangements. Part of the clones is not present; checked against another copy, under half of the missing clones reflect an unresolved V gene, and the others are unexplained. This sample gives around 70,000 clones in total; about 80% of them show up just once. The top ten constitute about 20% of the sample. The sample comprised peripheral blood. The receptor set was obtained from a man between 65 and 85 years old who had recovered from COVID-19.

The CDR3 reads CASSEAWRGLYEQYF. The CDR3, as DNA: TGTGCCAGCAGTGAAGCTTGGCGGGGGCTCTACGAGCAGTACTTC. This chain uses TRBV6-1 with TRBJ2-7; D is possibly TRBD2 (7 bases). CDR3 size: 15 residues. Per the germline V gene, CDR1 is MNHNS and CDR2 is SASEGT. The germline V and J ends were trimmed by 0 bases and 3 bases, with 12 bases remaining between them.

The J gene is TRBJ2-7, the V gene TRBV15; TRBD1 agrees at 10 bases. Per the germline V gene, CDR1 is LNHNV and CDR2 is YYDKDF (reference sequence). The CDR3 length is 13 residues. Trimming cost V 8 bases and J 5 bases; bases outside gene matches: 6. CDR3 sequence (DNA): TGTGCCACCCGGGGGACAGGGGTGGACGAGCAGTACTTC. It codes for CATRGTGVDEQYF.

This sequence joins TRBV28 and TRBJ2-3, with 8 bases identical to TRBD1. Losses at the gene ends were 5 bases for V and 1 base for J; bases not matched to a gene: 14. The CDR3 spans 18 residues. Germline-derived CDR1 and CDR2 are MDHEN and SYDVKM. In DNA, the CDR3 is TGTGCCAGCAGTCCCCTCCCGCAGGGGGCGCTAGGCACAGATACGCAGTATTTT. It yields the protein CASSPLPQGALGTDTQYF.

The chain uses TRBV10-3 and TRBJ2-7, with 10 bases identical to TRBD1. CDR3 length: 16 residues. V trimming: 2 bases; J trimming: 1 base; junction bases outside the gene matches: 5. CDR1 and CDR2 from the germline V gene are ENHRY and SYGVKD. The CDR3: CAISEPRQGASYEQYF. The CDR3 DNA reads TGTGCCATCAGTGAGCCGAGACAGGGGGCGTCCTACGAGCAGTACTTC.

The chain has TRBV5-1 and TRBJ2-2; TRBD1 agrees at 7 bases. The germline gives CDR1 SGHRS, CDR2 YFSETQ. The CDR3 consists of 13 residues. With V trimmed by 6 bases and J by 9 bases, 8 bases remained unmatched. CDR3 amino acids: CASNRTGSRELFF. The CDR3 DNA reads TGCGCCAGCAACCGGACAGGCTCAAGGGAGCTGTTTTTT.

This rearrangement joins TRBV6-2 or TRBV6-3 to TRBJ2-7, with TRBD1 identical over 8 bases. J gave up 0 bases and V 4 bases, and 5 bases lay outside the gene matches. CDR1 and CDR2 (germline): MNHEY, SVGEGT. This CDR3 is built from 15 residues. This CDR3 is CASSSTGDPSYEQYF. CDR3 nucleotide sequence: TGTGCCAGCAGTTCGACAGGGGATCCCTCCTACGAGCAGTACTTC.

This clone was recorded a few times. The V call is TRBV18, the J call TRBJ1-2; D is unclear. Germline CDR1 reads KGHSH; CDR2 reads LQKENI. The V end lost 0 bases, the J end lost 8 bases, and 13 bases lay between the germline ends. The CDR3 consists of 14 residues. The CDR3 DNA is TGTGCCAGCTCACCACCAGGGAGGGAGAAGGGCTACACCTTC. Residues: CASSPPGREKGYTF.

The rearrangement joins TRBV10-3 to TRBJ2-2; 8 bases are a match to TRBD2. V lost 4 bases to trimming and J lost 2 bases; unmatched junction nucleotides: 3. CDR1 and CDR2 from the germline V gene are ENHRY and SYGVKD. This CDR3 is built from 15 residues. The CDR3 is CAISGREANTGELFF. CDR3 nucleotides: TGTGCCATCAGTGGGCGGGAGGCCAACACCGGGGAGCTGTTTTTT.

Here the CDR3 reads CASSLVGGAGEKLFF. The CDR3 coding sequence is TGCGCCAGCAGCTTGGTCGGCGGGGCGGGGGAAAAACTGTTTTTT. The chain links TRBV5-1 to TRBJ1-4, with D possibly TRBD1 on 5 matching bases. Germline CDR1 is SGHRS and CDR2 is YFSETQ. The CDR3 loop spans 15 amino acids. V was clipped by 0 bases and J by 8 bases, with 14 bases between them.

The rearrangement uses TRBV28 and TRBJ2-5; 14 bases match TRBD2. The CDR3 consists of 16 residues. V gave up 3 bases and J gave up 6 bases; unmatched junction bases: 6. Germline-derived CDR1 and CDR2 are MDHEN and SYDVKM. CDR3 nucleotide sequence: TGTGCCAGCAGTTTTTTTGGGACTAGCGGGAGAAAGACCCAGTACTTC. This gives the protein CASSFFGTSGRKTQYF.

V gene TRBV3-1 (or the pseudogene TRBV3-2) combines with J gene TRBJ1-2, with no clear D. Germline V gene lookup returns CDR1 LGHDT and CDR2 YNNKEL (reference sequence). Trimming took off 0 bases at V and 8 bases at J, with 10 bases between the two ends. This CDR3 contains 13 residues. CDR3 region: CASSQDEGRGYTF. CDR3 in DNA: TGTGCCAGCAGCCAAGATGAAGGGAGGGGCTACACCTTC.

The genes are TRBV18 and TRBJ2-1; D is unclear. Germline assignment: CDR1 KGHSH and CDR2 LQKENI. V dropped 2 bases and J dropped 1 base, with 12 bases sitting between them. The CDR3 covers 16 residues. The CDR3 protein is CASSPTRQLSYNEQFF. CDR3 sequence (DNA): TGTGCCAGCTCACCAACCCGACAACTTTCCTACAATGAGCAGTTCTTC.

The chain uses TRBV3-1 (or the pseudogene TRBV3-2) and TRBJ1-2; D is uncertain. V lost 4 bases to trimming and J lost 5 bases, with 8 bases between them. This CDR3 has 12 amino acids. Germline V gene data show CDR1 as LGHDT and CDR2 as YNNKEL (reference sequence). The CDR3 protein is CASSLMEYGYTF. CDR3 sequence (DNA): TGTGCCAGCAGCCTAATGGAGTATGGCTACACCTTC.

In this sample, this clone turned up a few times. In DNA form, the CDR3 reads TGTGCCAGCAGCGGGCCCGCGGGGGCGGTTACTGAAGCTTTCTTT. Protein: CASSGPAGAVTEAFF. V usage is TRBV9 and J usage is TRBJ1-1, with a weak D call TRBD1 (6 bases). Germline V CDR1 and CDR2: SGDLS, YYNGEE. V was shortened by 3 bases and J by 5 bases, with 17 bases between the two germline ends. This CDR3 comprises 15 residues.

V and J are TRBV5-4 and TRBJ2-7; maybe TRBD2 (6 bases). Germline CDR1 is SGHNT and CDR2 is YYREEE (reference sequence). Trimming took 0 bases from V and 0 from J, leaving 19 bases between them. The CDR3 sequence is 18 residues long. CDR3 in amino acids: CASSLDRISREDSYEQYF. CDR3 DNA sequence: TGTGCCAGCAGCTTGGATCGAATCTCCAGGGAGGACTCCTACGAGCAGTACTTC.

This chain links TRBV27 with TRBJ2-3; TRBD2 is a possible D gene (6 bases). The germline CDR1 and CDR2 sequences are MNHEY and SMNVEV (reference sequence). V lost 6 bases to trimming and J lost 6 bases, with 22 bases between them. The CDR3 is 16 amino acids. CDR3 in amino acids: CASREFVSGGADTQYF. The CDR3 DNA reads as TGTGCCAGCAGGGAATTTGTTTCCGGCGGGGCCGATACGCAGTATTTT.

The gene calls are TRBV7-9 and TRBJ1-6; 10 bases line up with TRBD1. This CDR3 has 14 amino acids. The V gene's germline CDR1 is SEHNR and CDR2 FQNEAQ (reference sequence). With V trimmed by 4 bases and J by 10 bases, 4 bases remained unmatched. The CDR3 loop is CASSSDRGYSPLHF. In DNA form, the CDR3 reads TGTGCCAGCAGCTCGGACAGGGGGTACTCACCCCTCCACTTT.

This clone has a handful of counts. This chain links TRBV24-1 with TRBJ2-3; 8 nucleotides agree with TRBD2. The V and J ends lost 1 base and 5 bases, in that order; junction bases with no gene match: 1. In germline, CDR1 is KGHDR, CDR2 SFDVKD. This CDR3 has 14 residues. For the CDR3, the DNA is TGTGCCACCAGTGATTTCCTAGCGGGAGATACGCAGTATTTT. It codes for CATSDFLAGDTQYF.

The rearrangement links TRBV19 to TRBJ1-1; D is perhaps TRBD1 (5 bases). The V gene lost 2 bases and the J gene lost 2 bases, with 12 bases spanning the gap. Looked up from germline, CDR1 is LNHDA and CDR2 is SQIVND (reference sequence). The CDR3 runs 15 residues. The CDR3 DNA reads TGTGCCAGTAGTATAACGGGGGAGAGCAACACTGAAGCTTTCTTT. It specifies CASSITGESNTEAFF.

This clone turned up a few times. The V call is TRBV7-2, the J call TRBJ2-2, with 10 bases lining up with TRBD2. The trim removed 2 bases at V and 6 bases at J, leaving 9 bases unmatched. Germline lookup yields CDR1 SGHTA and CDR2 FQGNSA. CDR3 length: 17 amino acids. The CDR3 bases are TGTGCCAGCAGCTTATTCATGGGACTAGCGACGTCCGGGGAGCTGTTTTTT. Residues: CASSLFMGLATSGELFF. The variable domain in full, completed from reference TRBV7-2 and TRBJ2-2, reads GAGVSQSPSNKVTEKGKDVELRCDPISGHTALYWYRQSLGQGLEFLIYFQGNSAPDKSGLPSDRFSAERTGGSVSTLTIQRTQQEDSAVYLCASSLFMGLATSGELFFGEGSRLTVL.

This clone showed up just once. The chain employs TRBV7-2 and TRBJ1-6; TRBD1 matches 7 bases. The CDR3 sequence is 14 residues long. V lost 5 bases to trimming and J lost 12 bases; unmatched junction nucleotides: 10. Germline V gene lookup returns CDR1 SGHTA and CDR2 FQGNSA. CDR3: CASSLDRAGLPLHF. The CDR3 region has the DNA TGTGCCAGCAGCCTAGACAGGGCAGGTCTACCCCTCCACTTT. The variable domain in full, completed from reference TRBV7-2 and TRBJ1-6, reads GAGVSQSPSNKVTEKGKDVELRCDPISGHTALYWYRQSLGQGLEFLIYFQGNSAPDKSGLPSDRFSAERTGGSVSTLTIQRTQQEDSAVYLCASSLDRAGLPLHFGNGTRLTVT.

CDR3 nucleotides: TGCGCCAGCAGCCAAGAGGAAAGGGGACACAATCAGCCCCAGCATTTT. The encoded protein is CASSQEERGHNQPQHF. The chain has TRBV4-3 and TRBJ1-5; maybe TRBD1 (6 bases). Germline-derived CDR1 and CDR2 are LGHNA and YSLEER. This CDR3 is built from 16 residues. V dropped 0 bases and J dropped 3 bases, with 12 bases sitting between them.

The rearrangement uses TRBV5-6 and TRBJ2-4, with TRBD1 identical over 8 bases. The V gene end was trimmed by 4 bases and the J gene end by 9 bases; junction bases not matched to a gene: 9. Germline values: CDR1 SGHDT, CDR2 YYEEEE. There are 14 residues in the CDR3. CDR3 sequence: CASSPTGTGRIQYF. CDR3 in DNA: TGTGCCAGCAGCCCCACCGGGACAGGACGCATTCAGTACTTC.

This chain joins TRBV5-5 and TRBJ2-5; 7 nucleotides align to TRBD2. The CDR3 is 14 residues long. From germline, CDR1 is SGHKS and CDR2 YYEKEE (reference sequence). V shed 3 bases, J shed 4 bases, and the junction held 6 bases outside the gene matches. The CDR3 nucleotides are TGTGCCAGCAGCTGGCGCGGGGGTACAGAGACCCAGTACTTC. Translation: CASSWRGGTETQYF.

The gene calls are TRBV18 and TRBJ1-6; D gene ambiguous. This CDR3 has 14 amino acids. Trimming took off 2 bases at V and 10 bases at J, with 12 bases between the two ends. CDR1 KGHSH and CDR2 LQKENI come from the germline V gene. The CDR3 nucleotides are TGTGCCAGCTCACCAGCCGAGGTAGTATCACCCCTCCACTTT. It yields the protein CASSPAEVVSPLHF.

The gene calls are TRBV2 and TRBJ2-3, with TRBD2 as a possible D gene (5 bases). The V gene lost 8 bases and the J gene lost 6 bases, with 18 bases spanning the gap. The CDR3 extends over 14 amino acids. Germline assignment: CDR1 SNHLY and CDR2 FYNNEI. The CDR3 sequence: CASGRRGPGDTQYF. DNA for the CDR3: TGTGCCAGCGGAAGACGAGGGCCGGGGGATACGCAGTATTTT.